Each of the 29 T cell receptor beta chains below was sequenced from the same sample in a study of blood T cell repertoires in COVID-19. Produced via immunoSEQ multiplex PCR; TCRdb's table is partial and in-frame only. The repertoire holds 150,000 to 200,000 clones, about 85% seen once, with around 13% in the top ten. The sample comprised peripheral blood. Receptor source: a woman in her 70s with COVID-19, enrolled during active disease.

The chain carries TRBV6-6 and TRBJ2-1, with TRBD1 as a possible D gene (5 bases). The length of the CDR3 is 13 residues. Trimming removed 8 bases at V and 6 bases at J, with 14 bases between. Germline V gene lookup returns CDR1 MNHNY and CDR2 SVGAGI (reference sequence). CDR3 in amino acids: CASGEVGLNEQFF. The CDR3 DNA reads TGTGCCAGCGGGGAAGTGGGGCTCAATGAGCAGTTCTTC.

The V gene is TRBV24-1, the J gene TRBJ2-1; possibly TRBD2 for D (6 bases). V lost 0 bases, J lost 5 bases, and 16 bases lay in between. Germline CDR1 is KGHDR and CDR2 is SFDVKD. This CDR3 contains 17 residues. The CDR3 DNA reads as TGTGCCACCAGTGATTTGGGAGGGATCGCCGTAAACAATGAGCAGTTCTTC. Amino acid sequence: CATSDLGGIAVNNEQFF.

The chain combines TRBV7-2 with TRBJ2-6, with 8 positions matching TRBD2. The ends lost 11 bases at V and 4 bases at J; junction bases unmatched: 13. Germline V gene sequence: CDR1 SGHTA, CDR2 FQGNSA. This CDR3 comprises 16 residues. In nucleotides, the CDR3 is TGTGCCCGCTGCTTTGGCGGGGGGTGGGGGGCCAACGTCCTGACTTTC. Translating it yields CARCFGGGWGANVLTF.

This chain joins TRBV2 and TRBJ1-1; 7 bases fit TRBD1. Trimming took 3 bases from V and 4 from J; bases not matched to a gene: 11. Germline CDR1 SNHLY, CDR2 FYNNEI. This CDR3 is built from 16 residues. CDR3 loop: CASSDLSRGDSTEAFF. Here the CDR3 DNA reads TGTGCCAGCAGTGATCTTAGCAGGGGGGATAGCACTGAAGCTTTCTTT.

This rearrangement joins TRBV5-1 to TRBJ2-1; 9 nucleotides align to TRBD2. J was trimmed by 8 bases and V by 5 bases; bases with no gene match: 5. Germline-derived CDR1 and CDR2 are SGHRS and YFSETQ. CDR3 size: 13 residues. The CDR3 DNA is TGCGCCAGCAGTAGCGGGAGTACGTATGAGCAGTTCTTC. Translating gives CASSSGSTYEQFF.

The rearrangement links TRBV24-1 to TRBJ2-2; D is possibly TRBD2 (5 bases). The V gene's germline CDR1 is KGHDR and CDR2 SFDVKD. V lost 1 base and J 0 bases, leaving 8 bases between the germline ends. The CDR3 has 16 amino acids. CDR3 in DNA: TGTGCCACCAGTGATTTCAGCGGAACGAACACCGGGGAGCTGTTTTTT. It yields the protein CATSDFSGTNTGELFF.

The CDR3 coding sequence is TGTGCCAGCAGACGATCGGGGGGGGAGCAGTACTTC. It encodes CASRRSGGEQYF. J is TRBJ2-7 and V is TRBV28; 8 positions match TRBD2. The J segment lost 7 bases and the V segment lost 6 bases, leaving 5 bases of the junction unmatched. Germline-derived CDR1 and CDR2 are MDHEN and SYDVKM. This CDR3 has 12 amino acids. The full variable domain, with the rest looked up from reference TRBV28 and TRBJ2-7, is DVKVTQSSRYLVKRTGEKVFLECVQDMDHENMFWYRQDPGLGLRLIYFSYDVKMKEKGDIPEGYSVSREKKERFSLILESASTNQTSMYLCASRRSGGEQYFGPGTRLTVT.

The chain employs TRBV15 and TRBJ1-1; D gene ambiguous. This CDR3 region has 12 residues. The V gene's germline CDR1 is LNHNV and CDR2 YYDKDF (reference sequence). V dropped 1 base and J dropped 4 bases, with 4 bases sitting between them. The CDR3 DNA sequence: TGTGCCACCAGCAGAGCTAGCACTGAAGCTTTCTTT. This translates into CATSRASTEAFF.

V usage is TRBV30 and J usage is TRBJ1-2, with D tentatively TRBD1 (6 bases). V lost 2 bases, J lost 6 bases, and 10 bases lay in between. CDR1 is GTSNPN, CDR2 SVGIG, per germline (reference sequence). The CDR3 runs to 12 residues. The CDR3 is CAWSKPGDGYTF. DNA of the CDR3: TGTGCCTGGAGTAAGCCAGGGGATGGCTACACCTTC.

CDR3 sequence (DNA): TGTGCCAGCAGTCTCAGGACAGAAATCTCTGAAGCTTTCTTT. Residues: CASSLRTEISEAFF. The J gene is TRBJ1-1, the V gene TRBV6-2 or TRBV6-3; maybe TRBD1 (6 bases). In germline, CDR1 is MNHEY, CDR2 SVGEGT. The ends were cut back, 5 bases at V and 6 bases at J, with 16 bases in the middle. This CDR3 has 14 residues.

This clone was seen more than once but under ten times. The chain recombines TRBV14 with TRBJ1-2; TRBD1 is a possible D gene (5 bases). Germline CDR1 reads SGHDN; CDR2 reads FVKESK. V was cut by 2 bases and J by 1 base, with 14 bases left in between. The CDR3 covers 16 residues. CDR3 protein: CASSQQTGLLNYGYTF. CDR3 bases: TGTGCCAGCAGCCAACAAACAGGTCTCCTTAACTATGGCTACACCTTC.

This sequence joins TRBV7-3 and TRBJ1-1, with D perhaps matching TRBD1 (5 bases). The V gene lost 5 bases and the J gene lost 3 bases, with 10 bases spanning the gap. The CDR3 has 13 amino acids. Per germline, CDR1 SGHTA and CDR2 FQGTGA. CDR3 in amino acids: CASSPGGDTEAFF. CDR3 nucleotide sequence: TGTGCCAGCAGCCCCGGGGGAGACACTGAAGCTTTCTTT. The full variable domain, rest sourced from reference TRBV7-3 and TRBJ1-1, is GAGVSQTPSNKVTEKGKYVELRCDPISGHTALYWYRQSLGQGPEFLIYFQGTGAADDSGLPNDRFFAVRPEGSVSTLKIQRTERGDSAVYLCASSPGGDTEAFFGQGTRLTVV.

The rearrangement joins TRBV6-4 to TRBJ2-3; 7 bases match TRBD1. The CDR3 contains 13 residues. Germline CDR1 MRHNA, CDR2 SNTAGT. J was trimmed by 0 bases and V by 10 bases; bases with no gene match: 4. This CDR3 is CATRQGSTDTQYF. The CDR3 DNA sequence: TGTGCCACACGACAGGGAAGCACAGATACGCAGTATTTT.

This rearrangement joins TRBV5-6 to TRBJ1-6; D gene ambiguous. The CDR3 totals 15 residues. Germline-derived CDR1 and CDR2 are SGHDT and YYEEEE. Trimming left V 0 bases short and J 7 bases short, with 11 bases between. The chain's CDR3 is CASSLAAGGNSPLHF. CDR3 nucleotides: TGTGCCAGCAGCTTGGCCGCAGGAGGGAATTCACCCCTCCACTTT.

This clone appeared a few times. The chain employs TRBV3-1 (or the pseudogene TRBV3-2) and TRBJ1-1; 9 positions match TRBD1. The V gene end was trimmed by 2 bases and the J gene end by 7 bases; junction bases not matched to a gene: 8. Per the germline V gene, CDR1 is LGHDT and CDR2 is YNNKEL (reference sequence). There are 15 residues in the CDR3. The CDR3 region has the DNA TGTGCCAGCAGCCAATACAGGGGGCGAGAGGGTGAAGCTTTCTTT. This sequence encodes CASSQYRGREGEAFF.

This chain joins TRBV28 and TRBJ1-5; D uncertain. This CDR3 has 14 amino acids. CDR1 and CDR2 (germline): MDHEN, SYDVKM. V gave up 1 base and J gave up 4 bases, with 8 bases separating them. The CDR3 loop reads CASSLSLGNQPQHF. As DNA, the CDR3 is TGTGCCAGCAGTTTATCCCTCGGGAATCAGCCCCAGCATTTT.

V and J are TRBV5-5 and TRBJ2-1; 9 bases are a match to TRBD2. Germline CDR1 reads SGHKS; CDR2 reads YYEKEE (reference sequence). This CDR3 contains 14 residues. Losses at the gene ends were 2 bases for V and 6 bases for J; bases not matched to a gene: 3. CDR3 loop: CASSFGGGANEQFF. The CDR3, as DNA: TGTGCCAGCAGCTTCGGCGGGGGGGCCAATGAGCAGTTCTTC.

The J gene is TRBJ1-1, the V gene TRBV27, with 7 positions matching TRBD1. V shed 3 bases and J 8 bases; nucleotides not matched to a gene: 3. The germline V gene has CDR1 MNHEY and CDR2 SMNVEV (reference sequence). The length of the CDR3 is 12 residues. The CDR3 sequence: CASSFSGQEAFF. The CDR3 DNA sequence: TGTGCCAGCAGTTTCTCGGGACAGGAAGCTTTCTTT.

The chain is built from TRBV27 and TRBJ1-2; no reliable D call. CDR3 length: 13 residues. The ends were cut back, 3 bases at V and 6 bases at J, with 11 bases in the middle. Germline V gene sequence: CDR1 MNHEY, CDR2 SMNVEV (reference sequence). DNA for the CDR3: TGTGCCAGCAGTTTTAGAGCGGGGAATGGCTACACCTTC. Translation: CASSFRAGNGYTF.

This clone was counted a single time. This chain links TRBV7-2 with TRBJ1-6; TRBD1 is a possible D gene (5 bases). The V gene's germline CDR1 is SGHTA and CDR2 FQGNSA. The germline V and J ends were trimmed by 4 bases and 7 bases, with 8 bases remaining between them. The CDR3 is 13 amino acids. CDR3 coding DNA: TGTGCCAGCAGCTCGACAGTCAATTCACCCCTCCACTTT. Protein: CASSSTVNSPLHF. Full variable domain (outside the CDR3, taken from reference TRBV7-2 and TRBJ1-6): GAGVSQSPSNKVTEKGKDVELRCDPISGHTALYWYRQSLGQGLEFLIYFQGNSAPDKSGLPSDRFSAERTGGSVSTLTIQRTQQEDSAVYLCASSSTVNSPLHFGNGTRLTVT.

The chain recombines TRBV7-3 with TRBJ2-1; no clear D gene. The CDR3 totals 16 residues. CDR1 SGHTA and CDR2 FQGTGA come from the germline V gene. The V gene lost 4 bases and the J gene lost 6 bases, with 19 bases spanning the gap. The CDR3: CASSWVGGGGINEQFF. The CDR3, as DNA: TGTGCCAGCAGCTGGGTCGGCGGCGGTGGTATCAATGAGCAGTTCTTC.

This clone came up once. The J gene is TRBJ2-6, the V gene TRBV7-2; the D gene is possibly TRBD2 (5 bases). Trimming removed 5 bases from V and 3 bases from J, with 11 bases in between. CDR1 is SGHTA, CDR2 FQGNSA, per germline. The length of the CDR3 is 15 residues. The CDR3 loop is CASSPRTFGANVLTF. Written as DNA, the CDR3 is TGTGCCAGCAGCCCACGGACTTTTGGGGCCAACGTCCTGACTTTC. The full variable domain, rest sourced from reference TRBV7-2 and TRBJ2-6, is GAGVSQSPSNKVTEKGKDVELRCDPISGHTALYWYRQSLGQGLEFLIYFQGNSAPDKSGLPSDRFSAERTGGSVSTLTIQRTQQEDSAVYLCASSPRTFGANVLTFGAGSRLTVL.

The V call is TRBV6-5, the J call TRBJ1-4, with a tentative D call TRBD1 (6 bases). Germline V gives CDR1 MNHEY, CDR2 SVGAGI. The CDR3 length is 15 residues. V dropped 2 bases and J dropped 8 bases, with 15 bases sitting between them. The CDR3 protein is CASSYGGARREKLFF. The CDR3 bases are TGTGCCAGCAGTTACGGGGGGGCACGGAGGGAAAAACTGTTTTTT.

The chain joins TRBV10-3 to TRBJ1-1; D unclear. Per germline, CDR1 ENHRY and CDR2 SYGVKD. This CDR3 has 12 residues. V was clipped by 8 bases and J by 1 base, with 8 bases between them. The CDR3 sequence: CAIRGTNTEAFF. CDR3 sequence (DNA): TGTGCCATCCGGGGTACGAACACTGAAGCTTTCTTT.

The chain couples TRBV28 to TRBJ1-2, with 8 positions matching TRBD1. The ends lost 6 bases at V and 8 bases at J; junction bases unmatched: 8. CDR3 length equals 13 residues. The germline CDR1 and CDR2 sequences are MDHEN and SYDVKM. The CDR3 is CASSDYRGLGYTF. The CDR3 coding sequence is TGTGCCAGCAGCGATTACAGGGGGTTGGGCTACACCTTC.

The chain is built from TRBV6-5 and TRBJ1-2; weak D call: TRBD1 (6 bases). Per the germline V gene, CDR1 is MNHEY and CDR2 is SVGAGI. Trimming took off 6 bases at V and 3 bases at J, with 11 bases between the two ends. This CDR3 is 13 amino acids long. CDR3 amino acids: CASSRGGDYGYTF. DNA of the CDR3: TGTGCCAGCAGCAGGGGTGGGGACTATGGCTACACCTTC.

This chain uses TRBV4-1 with TRBJ1-6; 11 bases are a match to TRBD1. Looked up from germline, CDR1 is MGHRA and CDR2 is YSYEKL. V lost 4 bases, J lost 9 bases, and 8 bases stayed unmatched. There are 16 residues in the CDR3. The CDR3 bases are TGCGCCAGCAGCCCGGGACAGGGGGTCGGGGGTTCACCCCTCCACTTT. Amino acid sequence: CASSPGQGVGGSPLHF.

This chain uses TRBV5-4 with TRBJ1-6; 8 bases are a match to TRBD1. The CDR3 runs to 15 residues. The germline CDR1 and CDR2 sequences are SGHNT and YYREEE (reference sequence). Trimming cost V 4 bases and J 8 bases; bases outside gene matches: 8. CDR3 region: CASSADRVGDSPLHF. Written as DNA, the CDR3 is TGTGCCAGCAGCGCGGACAGGGTTGGGGATTCACCCCTCCACTTT. The full variable domain, completed using reference TRBV5-4 and TRBJ1-6, is ETGVTQSPTHLIKTRGQQVTLRCSSQSGHNTVSWYQQALGQGPQFIFQYYREEENGRGNFPPRFSGLQFPNYSSELNVNALELDDSALYLCASSADRVGDSPLHFGNGTRLTVT.

The gene calls are TRBV2 and TRBJ2-5; 16 bases map to TRBD2. CDR3 length equals 15 residues. Trimming cost V 6 bases and J 6 bases; bases outside gene matches: 4. In germline, CDR1 is SNHLY, CDR2 FYNNEI. The CDR3 loop reads CASSAGLAGGKTQYF. The CDR3 region has the DNA TGTGCCAGCAGCGCGGGACTAGCGGGAGGGAAGACCCAGTACTTC. Supplemented by reference TRBV2 and TRBJ2-5, the full variable domain reads EPEVTQTPSHQVTQMGQEVILRCVPISNHLYFYWYRQILGQKVEFLVSFYNNEISEKSEIFDDQFSVERPDGSNFTLKIRSTKLEDSAMYFCASSAGLAGGKTQYFGPGTRLLVL.